The 19 T cell receptor beta chains in this list originate from one sample, sequenced in a study of T cells in Graves' hyperthyroidism and ophthalmopathy. Amplified regions were TCR beta CDR3 sequences from RNA transcripts. HTBI primers drove first-round RT-PCR of the TCR CDR3. TCRdb independently ran MiXCR on the multiplex PCR reads; one entry per CDR3 protein. The sample records roughly 500,000 distinct CDR3 sequences, roughly 16% being singletons. The specimen was blood. The receptors were gathered from a woman in her 30s with Graves' ophthalmopathy.

This clonotype has a count of ten or more. The rearrangement links TRBV20-1 to TRBJ2-1, with 12 bases lining up with TRBD2. The V segment lost 1 base and the J segment 10 bases; nucleotides outside the gene matches: 14. CDR1 and CDR2 from the germline V gene are DFQATT and SNEGSKA (reference sequence). The CDR3 runs to 17 residues. CDR3 loop: CSARGASGRAKEGEQFF. The CDR3 bases are TGCAGTGCTAGAGGGGCTAGCGGGAGGGCCAAGGAGGGGGAGCAGTTCTTC.

This clonotype was detected only a few times. The chain is built from TRBV4-3 and TRBJ2-3; 10 nucleotides match TRBD2. The CDR3 contains 18 residues. V trimming: 0 bases; J trimming: 3 bases; junction bases outside the gene matches: 9. The V gene's germline CDR1 is LGHNA and CDR2 YSLEER. This CDR3 reads CASSQEPLAGVSTDTQYF. The CDR3 nucleotides are TGCGCCAGCAGCCAAGAACCCCTAGCGGGAGTCTCAACAGATACGCAGTATTTT.

This clonotype has just a few counts. The J gene is TRBJ2-3, the V gene TRBV6-2 or TRBV6-3, with D possibly being TRBD2 (7 bases). Germline V gene sequence: CDR1 MNHEY, CDR2 SVGEGT. Trimming cost V 6 bases and J 5 bases, with 15 bases left between them. This CDR3 is 14 amino acids long. The CDR3 region has the DNA TGTGCCAGCAGAAGGGGGGGGAAAGGAGATACGCAGTATTTT. Its translation: CASRRGGKGDTQYF.

This clonotype was counted only a few times. The rearrangement links TRBV15 to TRBJ2-2, with D unresolved. Germline lookup yields CDR1 LNHNV and CDR2 YYDKDF (reference sequence). The CDR3 contains 12 residues. Trimming cost V 4 bases and J 6 bases, with 6 bases left between them. This CDR3 reads CATSNSPGELFF. The CDR3, as DNA: TGTGCCACCAGCAACTCGCCCGGGGAGCTGTTTTTT. The variable domain in full, with the rest retrieved from reference TRBV15 and TRBJ2-2, is DAMVIQNPRYQVTQFGKPVTLSCSQTLNHNVMYWYQQKSSQAPKLLFHYYDKDFNNEADTPDNFQSRRPNTSFCFLDIRSPGLGDTAMYLCATSNSPGELFFGEGSRLTVL.

This clonotype has just a few counts. The chain joins TRBV28 to TRBJ2-2; 10 nucleotides match TRBD2. CDR1 and CDR2 (germline): MDHEN, SYDVKM. V was clipped by 5 bases and J by 2 bases; unmatched bases: 8. The CDR3 length is 17 residues. This CDR3 is CASSILAGYPNTGELFF. CDR3 nucleotide sequence: TGTGCCAGCAGTATACTAGCGGGATACCCTAACACCGGGGAGCTGTTTTTT.

This clonotype was recorded many times. The J gene is TRBJ2-3, the V gene TRBV3-1; a weak D match, TRBD2 (6 bases). CDR1 and CDR2 from the germline V gene are LGHDT and YNNKEL (reference sequence). Deletions cut 0 bases from V and 11 bases from J, with 18 bases between. The CDR3 runs 15 residues. The CDR3 sequence: CASSQDGGPSWEQYF. CDR3 in DNA: TGTGCCAGCAGCCAAGACGGGGGACCTAGCTGGGAGCAGTATTTT.

In its sample, this clonotype was seen a few times. V is TRBV7-9 and J is TRBJ2-7, with 8 positions matching TRBD1. V lost 4 bases to trimming and J lost 2 bases; unmatched junction nucleotides: 7. CDR1 SEHNR and CDR2 FQNEAQ come from the germline V gene (reference sequence). The CDR3 contains 15 residues. CDR3 sequence (DNA): TGTGCCAGCAGCTGGGCAGGGGGCCCAACCTACGAGCAGTACTTC. Translated, it gives CASSWAGGPTYEQYF.

This clonotype was detected ten times or more. The rearrangement links TRBV3-1 to TRBJ1-2, with D tentatively TRBD1 (5 bases). Trimming cost V 1 base and J 6 bases, with 15 bases left between them. The CDR3 contains 15 residues. Per the germline V gene, CDR1 is LGHDT and CDR2 is YNNKEL (reference sequence). Here the CDR3 reads CASSQGAGLADGYTF. In DNA, the CDR3 is TGTGCCAGCAGCCAAGGTGCAGGGCTGGCGGATGGCTACACCTTC. Full variable domain (rest looked up from reference TRBV3-1 and TRBJ1-2): DTAVSQTPKYLVTQMGNDKSIKCEQNLGHDTMYWYKQDSKKFLKIMFSYNNKELIINETVPNRFSPKSPDKAHLNLHINSLELGDSAVYFCASSQGAGLADGYTFGSGTRLTVV.

In the case of this clonotype: A much larger clone sits a single nucleotide away, making a read error possible. The rearrangement uses TRBV30 and TRBJ1-1, with unresolved D. CDR1 GTSNPN and CDR2 SVGIG come from the germline V gene (reference sequence). Between the trimmed V and J ends, which lost 3 bases and 6 bases, there was a span of 11 bases. CDR3 length: 12 residues. CDR3 residues: CAWRASSSEAFF. The CDR3 DNA sequence: TGTGCCTGGAGGGCCAGTAGTTCTGAAGCTTTCTTT.

This clonotype was seen repeatedly, ten times or more. The chain joins TRBV20-1 to TRBJ1-1; D is possibly TRBD1 (6 bases). CDR3 length: 15 residues. Germline lookup yields CDR1 DFQATT and CDR2 SNEGSKA (reference sequence). Trimming removed 3 bases from V and 2 bases from J, with 16 bases in between. The CDR3 DNA is TGCAGTGCTAGCGAAACCGGGACAAAAAACACTGAAGCTTTCTTT. Protein sequence: CSASETGTKNTEAFF.

This clonotype was seen many times. The chain recombines TRBV28 with TRBJ2-7, with a weak D call TRBD1 (5 bases). Trimming cost V 5 bases and J 3 bases, with 14 bases left between them. The germline CDR1 and CDR2 sequences are MDHEN and SYDVKM. The CDR3 extends over 14 amino acids. The CDR3 sequence is CASSIRQRDYEQYF. As DNA, the CDR3 is TGTGCCAGCAGTATCAGACAGAGAGACTACGAGCAGTACTTC.

On this clonotype: Just one base apart from a much larger clone, this may be a read error. V gene TRBV28 combines with J gene TRBJ2-4; tentative D call: TRBD2 (5 bases). The CDR3 totals 12 residues. Per germline, CDR1 MDHEN and CDR2 SYDVKM. The CDR3 here is CAGSSGLNIQYF. The CDR3 nucleotides read TGTGCCGGCAGTTCTGGACTAAACATTCAGTACTTC.

This clonotype was observed a few times. V usage is TRBV15 and J usage is TRBJ2-7; 8 nucleotides line up with TRBD1. The CDR3 spans 14 residues. CDR1 and CDR2 (germline): LNHNV, YYDKDF (reference sequence). J gave up 2 bases and V 3 bases, and 3 bases lay outside the gene matches. CDR3 sequence reads: CATSSQQGAYEQYF. CDR3 nucleotides: TGTGCCACCAGCAGTCAACAGGGGGCCTACGAGCAGTACTTC.

V usage is TRBV6-6 and J usage is TRBJ2-2; a possible D gene is TRBD1 (5 bases). Germline-derived CDR1 and CDR2 are MNHNY and SVGAGI (reference sequence). V was shortened by 2 bases and J by 4 bases, with 17 bases between the two germline ends. This CDR3 spans 17 amino acids. The CDR3, as DNA: TGTGCCAGCAGTTACGTCAACTTTCAGGGCTTCACCGGGGAGCTGTTTTTT. Encoded protein: CASSYVNFQGFTGELFF.

This clonotype came up many times. The chain is built from TRBV20-1 and TRBJ2-7; 12 bases align to TRBD2. V gave up 3 bases and J gave up 7 bases; unmatched junction bases: 4. Germline V gene lookup returns CDR1 DFQATT and CDR2 SNEGSKA (reference sequence). There are 13 residues in the CDR3. The CDR3 DNA reads TGCAGTGCTAGTTGGGGACTAGCGGGTGAGCAGTACTTC. Translated: CSASWGLAGEQYF.

The CDR3 spells CASSPSTGTSQPEQYF. The CDR3 DNA sequence: TGTGCCAGCTCACCCTCGACCGGGACTAGCCAACCCGAGCAGTACTTC. This chain links TRBV18 with TRBJ2-7, with 9 nucleotides matching TRBD2. V lost 3 bases, J lost 6 bases, and 12 bases stayed unmatched. Germline V CDR1 and CDR2: KGHSH, LQKENI. This CDR3 has 16 amino acids.

The chain uses TRBV29-1 and TRBJ2-7; D might be TRBD1 (5 bases). The CDR3 length is 12 residues. V lost 2 bases and J lost 9, with 14 bases in between. The V gene's germline CDR1 is SQVTM and CDR2 ANQGSEA. The CDR3 loop is CSVERGPLGQYF. CDR3 nucleotide sequence: TGCAGCGTTGAAAGGGGTCCGCTCGGGCAGTACTTC.

This clonotype was counted ten times or more. The V gene is TRBV18, the J gene TRBJ2-7, with 7 bases matching TRBD1. The CDR3 covers 15 residues. With 3 bases clipped from V and 3 bases from J, the junction kept 8 bases outside the gene matches. Germline CDR1 reads KGHSH; CDR2 reads LQKENI. The CDR3 DNA reads as TGTGCCAGCTCACCTCGGGAACAGGGGCGCTACGAGCAGTACTTC. It codes for CASSPREQGRYEQYF.

The rearrangement links TRBV19 to TRBJ1-5, with D possibly TRBD1 on 5 matching bases. V lost 3 bases to trimming and J lost 1 base, with 16 bases between them. The CDR3 runs 17 residues. The V gene's germline CDR1 is LNHDA and CDR2 SQIVND (reference sequence). The CDR3 DNA sequence: TGTGCCAGTAGTATCGGGAGGGGCGAAGGGAGCAATCAGCCCCAGCATTTT. It encodes CASSIGRGEGSNQPQHF.